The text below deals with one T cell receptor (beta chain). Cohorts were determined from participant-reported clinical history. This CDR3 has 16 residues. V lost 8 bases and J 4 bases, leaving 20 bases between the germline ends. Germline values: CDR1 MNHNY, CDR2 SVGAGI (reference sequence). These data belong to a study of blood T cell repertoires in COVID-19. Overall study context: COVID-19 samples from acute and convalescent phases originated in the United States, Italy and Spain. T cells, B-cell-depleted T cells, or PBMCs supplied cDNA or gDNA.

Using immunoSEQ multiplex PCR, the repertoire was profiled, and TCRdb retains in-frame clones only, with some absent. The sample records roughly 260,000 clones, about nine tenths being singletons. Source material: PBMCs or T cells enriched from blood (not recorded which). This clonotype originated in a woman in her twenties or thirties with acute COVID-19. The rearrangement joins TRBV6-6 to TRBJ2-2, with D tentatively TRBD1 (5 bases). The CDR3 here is CASSPPPQGATGELFF. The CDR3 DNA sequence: TGTGCCAGCTCCCCACCCCCGCAGGGCGCCACCGGGGAGCTGTTTTTT.